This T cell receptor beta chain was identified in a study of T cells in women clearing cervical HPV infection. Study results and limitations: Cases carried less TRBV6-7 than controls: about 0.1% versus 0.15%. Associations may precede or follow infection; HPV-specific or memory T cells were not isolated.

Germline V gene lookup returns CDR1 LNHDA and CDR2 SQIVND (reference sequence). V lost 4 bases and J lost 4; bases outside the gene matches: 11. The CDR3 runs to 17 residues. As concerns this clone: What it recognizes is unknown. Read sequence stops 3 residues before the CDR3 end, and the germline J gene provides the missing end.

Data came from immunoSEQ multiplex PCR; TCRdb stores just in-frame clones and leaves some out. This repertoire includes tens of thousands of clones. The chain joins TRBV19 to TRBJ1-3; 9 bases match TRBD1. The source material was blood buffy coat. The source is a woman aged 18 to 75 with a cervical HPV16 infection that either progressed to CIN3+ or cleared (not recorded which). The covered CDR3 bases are TGTGCCAGTAGTACCGCTTTCACAGGGGGCGCAGGAAACACC. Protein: CASSTAFTGGAGNT. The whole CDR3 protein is CASSTAFTGGAGNTIYF. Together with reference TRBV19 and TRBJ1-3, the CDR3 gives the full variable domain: DGGITQSPKYLFRKEGQNVTLSCEQNLNHDAMYWYRQDPGQGLRLIYYSQIVNDFQKGDIAEGYSVSREKKESFPLTVTSAQKNPTAFYLCASSTAFTGGAGNTIYFGEGSWLTVV.